This T cell receptor (beta chain) comes out of a study of tumor and adjacent non-tumor tissue in lung cancer. Study-wide results and limits: Tumor tissue had significantly higher TCR diversity than normal lung. Tumor TCR diversity, when higher, was linked to shorter survival.

RNA was extracted from bulk tissue without any cell sorting. Distant lung tissue was collected more than 3 cm away from the tumor edge. A modified ARM-PCR protocol with three rounds of nested PCR amplified TCRbeta. TCRdb fed the multiplex PCR reads into MiXCR, producing one record per CDR3 protein. The sample includes 50,000 to 60,000 distinct CDR3 sequences, about 79% of them seen just once. With respect to this clonotype: Its antigen is not known.

CDR1 MNHEY and CDR2 SVGAGI come from the germline V gene. The CDR3 has 19 residues. The specimen was distant non-tumor lung tissue. The chain combines TRBV6-5 with TRBJ2-3; 10 bases are a match to TRBD2. The clonotype comes from a woman in her sixties with non-small cell lung cancer. As DNA, the CDR3 is TGTGTCAACAGTTACACGGGTTCTAGCGGGGGCTCTAGCACAGATACGCAGTATTTT. It is translated as CVNSYTGSSGGSSTDTQYF.